This T cell receptor (beta chain) derives from a study of cytomegalovirus exposure and HLA in healthy donors. Study observations and caveats: 150 to 200 TCR beta chains were listed as cytomegalovirus-associated. The classifier reportedly diagnosed cytomegalovirus status with high sensitivity and specificity. Some public TCRs appeared in many individuals, while most sequences were rare.

With respect to this clone: The antigen is not known.

Sequenced by immunoSEQ multiplex PCR; TCRdb stores in-frame clones only, minus some. Seen here are about 180,000 clones, about nine tenths observed once, and the top ten hold less than 3.5%. Donors came from a validation cohort of 95 to 150 subjects, distinct from the first 666-subject cohort. V was clipped by 5 bases and J by 10 bases; unmatched bases: 11. CDR3 size: 14 residues. CDR1 SEHNR and CDR2 FQNEAQ come from the germline V gene (reference sequence). V usage is TRBV7-9 and J usage is TRBJ1-1; TRBD1 aligns across 9 bases. The material sequenced was PBMCs. This sequence originates from a man younger than 35 in good health and CMV-seropositive. In DNA, the CDR3 is TGTGCCAGCAGCCTACGAGGGGGACAGGGTGGAGCTTTCTTT. Translated: CASSLRGGQGGAFF.